This record covers a single T cell receptor beta chain. What it recognizes is unknown. The input for sorted-subset replicate PCRs was approximately 200 ng DNA, some 28,000 T cell genomes. The assay was immunoSEQ multiplex PCR, and TCRdb's table has in-frame clones only and misses some. This repertoire shows hundreds of thousands of clones, around 72% found once; its top ten account for about 1.8%. This specimen comes from a study of shared clonotypes between healthy human individuals. Study-wide background: A donor's plate count was three for CD4 naive and three for CD4 memory; CD8 naive had two and CD8 memory one.

Germline V gives CDR1 KGHSH, CDR2 LQKENI. With V trimmed by 8 bases and J by 3 bases, 7 bases remained unmatched. The CDR3 contains 14 residues. Findings and caveats of the study: Rarefaction curves obtained for sorted subsets showed sequencing incomplete despite large depth.

The chain joins TRBV18 to TRBJ1-5; 7 bases line up with TRBD1. The source is a woman aged 25 to 39 in good health. Material: memory CD4+ T cells sorted from blood. Described subset: CD45RA-negative fraction. CDR3 bases: TGTGCCAGCGCGGATACAGGGGCCAATCAGCCCCAGCATTTT. Translation gives CASADTGANQPQHF.